This T cell receptor (beta chain) was identified in a study of T cells in tuberculosis. Study-wide context: A South African cohort included IGRA-negative adolescents, latently infected IGRA-positive adolescents and adults with active tuberculosis.

Assay used: immunoSEQ multiplex PCR; TCRdb lists only in-frame clones, some missing. The sample yields 25,000 to 35,000 clones, around 90% seen once. Germline V gene lookup returns CDR1 SGHAT and CDR2 FQNNGV. The CDR3 totals 17 residues. The V end was cut by 3 bases, the J end by 0 bases, with 12 bases between. The material sequenced was PBMCs. The J gene is TRBJ2-6, the V gene TRBV11-2; D ambiguous. This receptor was taken from a donor aged 10-30 years with latent tuberculosis or without tuberculosis infection. The chain's CDR3 is CASSFPSGGSGANVLTF. The CDR3, as DNA: TGTGCCAGCAGCTTTCCCTCAGGTGGCTCTGGGGCCAACGTCCTGACTTTC.